The 15 T cell receptor beta chains listed next were all sequenced from one sample in a study of T cell responses to AZD1222 COVID-19 vaccine. Sequenced by immunoSEQ multiplex PCR; TCRdb stores in-frame clones only, minus some. Here the sample spans roughly 99,000 clones, 92% being singletons. The sequencing here drew on peripheral blood, taken 28 days after the second AZD1222 dose. These receptor sequences come from an adult who received the AZD1222 COVID-19 vaccine.

This chain joins TRBV14 and TRBJ1-3; unclear D gene. The CDR3 consists of 16 residues. Germline lookup yields CDR1 SGHDN and CDR2 FVKESK. V was clipped by 2 bases and J by 0 bases, with 11 bases between them. CDR3 in DNA: TGTGCCAGCAGCCAAAGAGAGGAGTTCTCTGGAAACACCATATATTTT. Encoded protein: CASSQREEFSGNTIYF. The whole variable domain, remainder taken from reference TRBV14 and TRBJ1-3, is EAGVTQFPSHSVIEKGQTVTLRCDPISGHDNLYWYRRVMGKEIKFLLHFVKESKQDESGMPNNRFLAERTGGTYSTLKVQPAELEDSGVYFCASSQREEFSGNTIYFGEGSWLTVV.

The V gene is TRBV7-6, the J gene TRBJ1-1; D not certain. Trimming cost V 3 bases and J 2 bases, with 7 bases left between them. This CDR3 has 13 amino acids. Germline V CDR1 and CDR2: SGHVS, FNYEAQ. The CDR3 nucleotides are TGTGCCAGCAGCTTTGGAAAAAACACTGAAGCTTTCTTT. As protein: CASSFGKNTEAFF.

The chain uses TRBV28 and TRBJ2-1, with D perhaps being TRBD1 or TRBD2 (5 bases each). Trimming shortened V by 5 bases and J by 10 bases, and 24 bases separated the two germline ends. The length of the CDR3 is 16 residues. Germline loops: CDR1 MDHEN, CDR2 SYDVKM. CDR3 in amino acids: CASSPSGASQRVEQFF. In DNA, the CDR3 is TGTGCCAGCAGTCCGTCCGGGGCCTCCCAACGGGTGGAGCAGTTCTTC.

The rearrangement links TRBV15 to TRBJ1-1; D uncertain. Germline V gene data show CDR1 as LNHNV and CDR2 as YYDKDF (reference sequence). The V end lost 1 base, the J end lost 2 bases, and 8 bases lay between the germline ends. CDR3 length: 14 amino acids. CDR3 amino acids: CATSRVLGNTEAFF. In nucleotides, the CDR3 is TGTGCCACCAGCAGAGTTCTGGGTAACACTGAAGCTTTCTTT.

This chain links TRBV4-2 with TRBJ2-1; 12 bases fit TRBD2. Germline CDR1 is LGHNA and CDR2 is YNFKEQ. The V and J ends lost 1 base and 6 bases, in that order; junction bases with no gene match: 4. The CDR3 extends over 16 amino acids. In DNA form, the CDR3 reads TGTGCCAGCAGCCAAGTGGGACTAGCGGGCCTCAATGAGCAGTTCTTC. It translates to CASSQVGLAGLNEQFF.

V and J are TRBV9 and TRBJ2-7; 11 bases are a match to TRBD1. V shed 3 bases, J shed 2 bases, and the junction held 4 bases outside the gene matches. This CDR3 comprises 15 residues. The germline CDR1 and CDR2 sequences are SGDLS and YYNGEE. The CDR3 nucleotides are TGTGCCAGCAGCGCGGGACAGGGGGAGGCCTACGAGCAGTACTTC. Translating it yields CASSAGQGEAYEQYF. Filled out from reference TRBV9 and TRBJ2-7, the complete variable domain reads DSGVTQTPKHLITATGQRVTLRCSPRSGDLSVYWYQQSLDQGLQFLIQYYNGEERAKGNILERFSAQQFPDLHSELNLSSLELGDSALYFCASSAGQGEAYEQYFGPGTRLTVT.

The chain links TRBV19 to TRBJ2-2, with D possibly matching TRBD2 (5 bases). Trimming stripped 8 bases from V and 7 bases from J, with 11 bases between. The CDR3 contains 12 residues. The germline V gene encodes CDR1 LNHDA and CDR2 SQIVND (reference sequence). For the CDR3, the DNA is TGTGCCAGTGGCGCCCGGGGCGGGGAGCTGTTTTTT. Translated: CASGARGGELFF.

This chain connects TRBV7-9 to TRBJ1-2; TRBD1 might be the D (5 bases). V was shortened by 5 bases and J by 4 bases, with 17 bases between the two germline ends. Germline lookup yields CDR1 SEHNR and CDR2 FQNEAQ (reference sequence). This CDR3 has 15 residues. This chain's CDR3 is CASSPHGAVLYGYTF. The DNA of the CDR3 is TGTGCCAGCAGCCCCCACGGGGCAGTGCTCTATGGCTACACCTTC.

This chain links TRBV2 with TRBJ2-7; D perhaps matches TRBD2 (7 bases). Germline CDR1 reads SNHLY; CDR2 reads FYNNEI. V was trimmed by 4 bases and J by 2 bases, leaving 12 bases between them. The CDR3 extends over 14 amino acids. CDR3 in DNA: TGTGCCAGCAGTGCTGGCGGGGGCCCCTACGAGCAGTACTTC. Amino acids: CASSAGGGPYEQYF.

J is TRBJ2-3 and V is TRBV4-1; the match to TRBD1 covers 9 bases. The CDR3 spans 16 residues. With 3 bases clipped from V and 4 bases from J, the junction kept 8 bases outside the gene matches. In germline, CDR1 is MGHRA, CDR2 YSYEKL. The CDR3 here is CASSHRTGQGSDTQYF. CDR3 coding DNA: TGCGCCAGCAGCCACCGTACGGGACAGGGTTCAGATACGCAGTATTTT.

V usage is TRBV30 and J usage is TRBJ2-1, with a tentative D call TRBD1 (5 bases). The germline V gene encodes CDR1 GTSNPN and CDR2 SVGIG (reference sequence). V gave up 2 bases and J gave up 10 bases, with 12 bases separating them. The CDR3 is 12 amino acids. CDR3: CAWSLLRGEQFF. CDR3 in DNA: TGTGCCTGGAGTCTCCTTAGGGGCGAGCAGTTCTTC.

The chain couples TRBV5-1 to TRBJ2-3; D call uncertain. The CDR3 contains 14 residues. In germline, CDR1 is SGHRS, CDR2 YFSETQ. V lost 4 bases, J lost 0 bases, and 9 bases lay in between. CDR3 sequence: CASSPTSSTDTQYF. CDR3 sequence (DNA): TGCGCCAGCAGCCCAACTTCTAGCACAGATACGCAGTATTTT.

V and J are TRBV7-3 and TRBJ2-3, with unresolved D. Between the trimmed V and J ends, which lost 5 bases and 3 bases, there was a span of 9 bases. This CDR3 region has 13 residues. CDR1 is SGHTA and CDR2 is FQGTGA in the germline V gene. The CDR3 nucleotides are TGTGCCAGCAGCACCCGAGTTACAGATACGCAGTATTTT. It is translated as CASSTRVTDTQYF.

The chain couples TRBV5-5 to TRBJ1-4; no clear D gene. The V gene's germline CDR1 is SGHKS and CDR2 YYEKEE (reference sequence). Trimming removed 0 bases from V and 6 bases from J, with 9 bases in between. The CDR3 is 14 residues long. This CDR3 is CASSLGADYEKLFF. DNA of the CDR3: TGTGCCAGCAGCTTGGGGGCAGACTATGAAAAACTGTTTTTT.

The rearrangement joins TRBV9 to TRBJ1-2; the match to TRBD1 covers 8 bases. The germline V gene encodes CDR1 SGDLS and CDR2 YYNGEE. The ends lost 5 bases at V and 4 bases at J; junction bases unmatched: 7. The CDR3 is made up of 14 amino acids. In nucleotides, the CDR3 is TGTGCCAGCAGAAGGACAGGGAGTTCCTATGGCTACACCTTC. Translating it yields CASRRTGSSYGYTF.